Reported below is one TCR beta chain. Its antigen is not identified. Measured with immunoSEQ multiplex PCR; TCRdb has only the in-frame clones, and not every one. Of 83,000 or so clones in the sample, more than 90% were seen once. This entry is derived from a study of OX40 agonist ivuxolimab in advanced cancers. Points from the study as a whole: At doses 0.1 to 3.0 mg/kg, CD4+ and CD8+ clones expanded.

The sequencing here drew on CD4+ or CD8+ T cells sorted from blood, taken in a trial of the OX40 agonist ivuxolimab. The sequence derives from an adult with an advanced solid tumor such as melanoma, head and neck, liver or kidney cancer.

DNA of the CDR3: TGTGCCAGCAGCTATTACAGGGGGCTGGAGGTCACTGAAGCTTTCTTT. It codes for CASSYYRGLEVTEAFF. This chain connects TRBV7-2 to TRBJ1-1; 9 nucleotides match TRBD1. Germline V gene lookup returns CDR1 SGHTA and CDR2 FQGNSA. There are 16 residues in the CDR3. With V trimmed by 4 bases and J by 4 bases, 10 bases remained unmatched. Full variable domain (outside the CDR3, taken from reference TRBV7-2 and TRBJ1-1): GAGVSQSPSNKVTEKGKDVELRCDPISGHTALYWYRQSLGQGLEFLIYFQGNSAPDKSGLPSDRFSAERTGGSVSTLTIQRTQQEDSAVYLCASSYYRGLEVTEAFFGQGTRLTVV.